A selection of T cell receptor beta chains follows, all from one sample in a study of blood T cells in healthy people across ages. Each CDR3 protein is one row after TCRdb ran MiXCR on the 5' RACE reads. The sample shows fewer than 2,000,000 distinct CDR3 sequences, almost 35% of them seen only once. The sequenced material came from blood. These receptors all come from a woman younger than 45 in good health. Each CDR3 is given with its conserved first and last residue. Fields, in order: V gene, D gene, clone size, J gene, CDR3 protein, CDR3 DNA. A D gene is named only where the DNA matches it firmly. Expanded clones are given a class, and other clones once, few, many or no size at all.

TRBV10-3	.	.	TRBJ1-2	CVISESNSGGYTF	TGTGTCATCAGTGAGTCGAACAGTGGTGGCTACACCTTC
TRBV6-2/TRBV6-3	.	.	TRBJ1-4	CASRYLSTSEKLFF	TGTGCCAGCAGGTACTTGTCAACTAGTGAAAAACTGTTTTTT
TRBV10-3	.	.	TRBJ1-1	CAISERPWGTEAFF	TGTGCCATCAGTGAAAGGCCCTGGGGCACTGAAGCTTTCTTT
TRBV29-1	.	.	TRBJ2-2	CSVSELGTGELFF	TGCAGCGTTTCCGAGCTAGGCACCGGGGAGCTGTTTTTT
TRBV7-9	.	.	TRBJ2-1	CASSSTEANEQFF	TGTGCCAGCAGTTCCACCGAGGCTAACGAGCAGTTCTTC
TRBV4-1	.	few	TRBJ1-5	CASSQFRQSEQPQHF	TGCGCCAGCAGCCAATTCCGACAGTCAGAGCAGCCCCAGCATTTT
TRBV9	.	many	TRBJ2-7	CASSVDSVANYYEQYF	TGTGCCAGCAGCGTAGACAGCGTCGCGAATTACTACGAGCAGTACTTC
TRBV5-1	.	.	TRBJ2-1	CTSSWTTSSLNEQFF	TGCACCAGCAGCTGGACGACTAGTTCTCTCAATGAGCAGTTCTTC
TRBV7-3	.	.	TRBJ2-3	CASSSSETDADTQYF	TGTGCCAGCAGCTCGTCCGAGACAGACGCAGATACGCAGTATTTT
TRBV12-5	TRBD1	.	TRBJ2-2	CASGLGQGRGTGELFF	TGTGCTAGTGGTTTAGGACAGGGAAGGGGAACCGGGGAGCTGTTTTTT
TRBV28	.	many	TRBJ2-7	CASTKPGNPYEQYF	TGTGCCAGCACCAAACCGGGAAATCCCTACGAGCAGTACTTC
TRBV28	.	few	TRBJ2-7	CASKLAYEQYF	TGTGCCAGCAAACTGGCCTACGAGCAGTACTTC
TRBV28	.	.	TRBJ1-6	CASGERGAYNSPLHF	TGTGCCAGCGGTGAGAGAGGCGCATATAATTCACCCCTCCACTTT
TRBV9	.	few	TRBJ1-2	CASRDMNYGYTF	TGTGCCAGCAGAGATATGAACTATGGCTACACCTTC
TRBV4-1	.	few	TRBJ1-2	CASSQDLSRRSRGYTF	TGCGCCAGCAGCCAAGATTTAAGTCGTAGAAGTAGAGGCTACACCTTC
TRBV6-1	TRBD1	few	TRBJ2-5	CASSERQGWEQYF	TGTGCCAGCAGTGAACGACAGGGTTGGGAGCAGTACTTC
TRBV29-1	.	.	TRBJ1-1	CSVVGVRTEAFF	TGCAGCGTTGTGGGGGTTCGAACTGAAGCTTTCTTT
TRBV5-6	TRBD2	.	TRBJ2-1	CASSLRAGGGSYNEQFF	TGTGCCAGCAGCTTGAGGGCGGGCGGGGGTTCCTACAATGAGCAGTTCTTC
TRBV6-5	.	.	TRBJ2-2	CASSYSKVGGANTGELFF	TGTGCCAGCAGTTACTCGAAGGTCGGCGGGGCTAACACCGGGGAGCTGTTTTTT
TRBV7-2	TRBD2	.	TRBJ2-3	CASSLVAGERADTQYF	TGTGCCAGCAGCTTAGTAGCGGGGGAGCGGGCAGATACGCAGTATTTT
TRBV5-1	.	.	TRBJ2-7	CASSDGRQTYEQYF	TGCGCCAGCAGCGACGGACGGCAAACTTACGAGCAGTACTTC
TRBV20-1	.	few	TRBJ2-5	CSAEHRAPETQYF	TGCAGTGCGGAGCACAGGGCACCAGAGACCCAGTACTTC
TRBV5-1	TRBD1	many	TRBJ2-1	CASSSRQGASSYNEQFF	TGCGCCAGCAGCTCAAGACAGGGGGCTAGTTCCTACAATGAGCAGTTCTTC
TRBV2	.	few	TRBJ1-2	CAGSKGEANYGYTF	TGTGCCGGATCGAAAGGGGAAGCTAACTATGGCTACACCTTC
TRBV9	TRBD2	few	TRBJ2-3	CASSDGTSGSADTQYF	TGTGCCAGCAGCGACGGGACTAGCGGGAGCGCAGATACGCAGTATTTT
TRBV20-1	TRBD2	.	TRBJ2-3	CSAVAWTSGGFSTDTQYF	TGCAGTGCCGTCGCATGGACTAGCGGGGGCTTTAGCACAGATACGCAGTATTTT
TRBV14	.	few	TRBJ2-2	CASSRGTFTGELFF	TGTGCCAGCAGCCGCGGGACGTTTACCGGGGAGCTGTTTTTT
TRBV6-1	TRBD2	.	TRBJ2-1	CASSQLLGTSGGYNEQFF	TGTGCCAGCAGCCAGTTACTGGGGACTAGCGGGGGTTACAATGAGCAGTTCTTC
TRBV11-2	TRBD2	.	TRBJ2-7	CASSSLKGTSGRSYEQYF	TGTGCCAGCAGCTCCCTTAAGGGTACTAGCGGGAGATCCTACGAGCAGTACTTC
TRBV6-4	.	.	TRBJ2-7	CASSDSTESSYEQYF	TGTGCCAGCAGTGACTCTACGGAAAGCTCCTACGAGCAGTACTTC
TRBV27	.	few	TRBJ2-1	CASSDTPSGVNEQFF	TGTGCCAGCAGTGATACCCCCTCAGGGGTCAATGAGCAGTTCTTC